This TCR beta chain was identified during a study of T cell responses to AZD1222 COVID-19 vaccine (dated by TCRdb to about 2021). For the study in its entirety: AZD1222 recipients with second doses at about 4 weeks or about 12 weeks were pooled, because spike-specific TCR depth and breadth did not differ between schedules. A total of over 230 trial participants underwent TCR sequencing, of whom some 210 received two doses of AZD1222 and about 25 received two doses of the MenACWY control vaccine. Enrollment into the trials was organized by age into subgroups of 18-55, 56-69 and 70-plus years, and those subgroups contained approximately 150, 30 and 60 TCR-sequenced participants, respectively. Study-wide conclusions, independent of this receptor: Conclusions about previously exposed vaccinees are limited because only five to seven AZD1222 recipients were SARS-CoV-2 seropositive at baseline. Spike-specific TCR breadth and depth rose significantly after two AZD1222 doses compared with day 0 and with MenACWY recipients. Reportedly, close to half of the unique spike-specific TCRs recognized epitopes lying outside the regions that are mutated in the B.1.351 and B.1.1.7 variants. CD4 TCRs associated with the vaccine covered the entire spike protein, and the dominant responses were in regions 160-218 and 743-854. Because no day 14 peak-response samples were available, repertoires were characterized only after the peak T cell response. In the small 56-69-year group, the increase in depth fell short of significance, most likely because of low power. Most participants were white British and females outnumbered males, and the authors suggested that clonal diversity may have been underestimated.

The CDR3 regions of human TCRbeta chains were subjected to immunosequencing. The authors processed their data as follows. TCRs in the repertoires were compared against a reference library of SARS-CoV-2-specific TCRs that had been generated with the MIRA antigen-specificity platform. Breadth was defined as the fraction of unique TCRs that were SARS-CoV-2-associated. Depth was defined as the fraction of total T cells that were SARS-CoV-2-associated. Using the MIRA data, each spike-specific TCR was assigned both to the spike region to which the TCR was reactive and to a CD4 or CD8 class. Log10-transformed breadth and depth values were compared by one-way ANOVA with Sidak's multiple comparisons tests. Imported from immuneACCESS, the table was reduced by TCRdb to in-frame sequences with V and J called. These copies leave out some clones; in studies compared against another copy, an unresolved V gene accounts for under half, and the cause of the remainder is not known. V and J calls and clone size are as listed in that table; D and trimming were resolved from the DNA. Recorded for this sample are 100,000 to 150,000 clones; over 75% of them occurred a single time. The ten top clones hold around 7.2% of the sample.

In the paper's terms, the time point label means: baseline before first vaccination. Vaccinee samples came from UK trials COV001 and COV002, including a single-blind randomized controlled phase 2/3 trial of AZD1222 (ChAdOx1 nCoV-19) in healthy adults. For TCRbeta chain sequencing, PBMC samples from trial participants were taken at day 0 and at day 28 after the second dose. The CDR3 has 16 amino acids, counting the end cysteine and phenylalanine. The entry retains the CDR3 DNA only, 48 bases that are in frame from base 1. V and J are trimmed by 3 bases and 5 bases, and the gene matches miss 12 bases of the junction. The germline V gene specifies KGHSH as CDR1 and LQKENI as CDR2. This clone appeared once. No antigen is known for it. Qualities for individual bases were not recorded, and no much larger clone is one base off.

Recombination connected TRBV18 to TRBJ2-7; TRBD2 lines up with 8 middle nucleotides. The clonotype originates from an adult in good health. The sequences come from peripheral blood, collected on day 0 of AZD1222 vaccination. The DNA sequence reads TGTGCCAGCTCACCCCCGGGAGGGTTAGTTAACAACGAGCAGTACTTC. This yields the protein CASSPPGGLVNNEQYF.